This T cell receptor (beta chain) was sequenced during a study of T cell responses to AZD1222 COVID-19 vaccine. CDR1 is SGHRS, CDR2 YFSETQ, per germline. The CDR3 is made up of 16 amino acids. V shed 3 bases and J 2 bases; nucleotides not matched to a gene: 4. This clone was counted between two and nine times. The table came from immunoSEQ multiplex PCR; TCRdb's copy has only in-frame clones and leaves some out. The sample has roughly 160,000 clones; about 93% are singletons. This specimen was peripheral blood, taken on day 0 of AZD1222 vaccination. This receptor was taken from an adult in good health. The chain combines TRBV5-1 with TRBJ2-3; TRBD2 matches 12 bases. The CDR3 loop reads CASSYRTSGATDTQYF. CDR3 DNA: TGCGCCAGCAGCTACCGGACTAGCGGGGCCACAGATACGCAGTATTTT.